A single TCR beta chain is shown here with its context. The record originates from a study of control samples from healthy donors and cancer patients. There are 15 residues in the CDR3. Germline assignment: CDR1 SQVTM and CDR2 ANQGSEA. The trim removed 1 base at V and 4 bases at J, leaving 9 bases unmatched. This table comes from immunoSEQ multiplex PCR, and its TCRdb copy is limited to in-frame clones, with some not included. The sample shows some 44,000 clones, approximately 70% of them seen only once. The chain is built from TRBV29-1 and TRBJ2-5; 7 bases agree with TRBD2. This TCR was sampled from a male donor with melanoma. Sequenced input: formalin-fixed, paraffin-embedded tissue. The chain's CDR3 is CSVEVVGGPGETQYF. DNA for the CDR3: TGCAGCGTTGAAGTAGTGGGAGGGCCAGGAGAGACCCAGTACTTC.